This T cell receptor beta chain was captured in a study of blood T cell repertoires in COVID-19. The CDR3 is 14 residues long. Germline V gives CDR1 MDHEN, CDR2 SYDVKM. The Seattle patients joined while their infection was active and were tracked longitudinally afterward. This clone was counted a single time. TCRdb's copy holds only in-frame clones and misses some; the assay was immunoSEQ multiplex PCR. The repertoire includes approximately 180,000 clones, about 84% of them detected once, and 18% sits in the top ten. Sequenced input: peripheral blood. The chain has TRBV28 and TRBJ2-6, with D possibly being TRBD2 (5 bases). The receptor's source is a person aged 70 to 80 with COVID-19, enrolled during active disease. The CDR3 nucleotides are TGTGCTGTACTTGAGGGAACTGGGGCCAACGTCCTGACTTTC. Translation gives CAVLEGTGANVLTF.